The TCR beta chain described here comes from a study of regulatory T cells in long-lasting Graves disease. Broader study findings: Persistent disease preferred TRBV28, TRBJ1-2 and TRBJ2-5.

On this clonotype itself: The antigen is unknown.

CDR1 and CDR2 (germline): SGDLS, YYNGEE. The J segment lost 5 bases and the V segment lost 1 base, leaving 6 bases of the junction unmatched. The CDR3 covers 17 residues. As to time point: persistent/refractory GD, antithyroid drugs over 5 years with positive TRAb. Isolated PBMC RNA provided the starting material for the TCR library. According to the study, TCR beta libraries were built with iRepertoire HTBI primers and CDR3-region Arm-PCR. One entry per CDR3 protein, called by TCRdb with MiXCR from the multiplex PCR reads. This table holds about 470,000 distinct CDR3 sequences, roughly 21% found once.

The sample was peripheral blood mononuclear cells (PBMCs), taken when the disease was refractory, from a patient treated with antithyroid drugs. The sequence was collected from a female donor with Graves disease. J is TRBJ2-2 and V is TRBV9, with 12 bases identical to TRBD2. The CDR3 here is CASSVYLAGGLTGELFF. CDR3 nucleotide sequence: TGTGCCAGCAGCGTATACCTAGCGGGAGGGCTGACCGGGGAGCTGTTTTTT.